This T cell receptor (beta chain) derives from a study of OX40 agonist ivuxolimab in advanced cancers. About the study as a whole: Ivuxolimab was an agonistic, fully human IgG2 monoclonal antibody directed against OX40 (CD134), a costimulatory receptor. Of the roughly 50 dose-escalation patients, hepatocellular carcinoma was present in about 20, melanoma in around 15, renal cell carcinoma in 9 and head and neck cancer in 9. In the dose-escalation cohort, 82.7% of patients were male, and the mean age was around 60 years, with a range of roughly 20 to 79. Partial responses were achieved by three dose-escalation patients, of whom one had hepatocellular carcinoma and two had cutaneous melanoma. The paper reports the monotherapy dose-escalation portion (N = 52 patients) of the phase I ivuxolimab trial. Patients were allowed to have had prior anti-PD-1, anti-PD-L1 or anti-CTLA-4 therapy, and around 40% of the dose-escalation patients had previously received checkpoint inhibitors. The purpose of peripheral TCRbeta sequencing was to test whether ivuxolimab changed TCR sequence diversity and led to clonal T-cell expansion. Intravenous ivuxolimab was administered to patients every 2 weeks at six dose levels: 0.01, 0.1, 0.3, 1.5, 3 and 10 mg/kg.

For sequencing of the TCRbeta CDR3 region, genomic DNA was extracted from the sorted cells. TCRbeta CDR3 regions were sequenced using the immunoSEQ Assay. The table was pulled from immuneACCESS by TCRdb, which kept in-frame rearrangements only. Such tables lose some clones; where checked, under half of the loss comes from unresolved V genes, and the rest has no known cause. This sample has about 26,000 clones in its table, and approximately 80% of those were observed once. The ten largest clones represent roughly 29% of the sample. Study-level results and caveats: Which antigens the clonally expanded peripheral T cells were specific for was not determined. Low levels of normalized T-cell clonal expansion were also seen in some patients who did not respond. On average, CD8+ T cells showed more expanded clones than CD4+ T cells after ivuxolimab. At doses of 0.1 to 3.0 mg/kg, clonal expansion of both CD4+ and CD8+ T cells in blood was seen between baseline and week 6. In partial responders in the 0.1-3.0 mg/kg groups, normalized peripheral clonal expansion was found to be among the lowest, especially among CD8+ T cells.

The trial excluded patients who had a history of autoimmune disease or who were on systemic immunosuppression. Peripheral blood for TCR sequencing was collected from all dose cohorts at baseline, on cycle 4 day 1, and on cycle 7 day 1. The samples were taken from a phase I, first-in-human, multicenter, open-label dose-escalation trial of ivuxolimab. The trial enrolled adults with locally advanced or metastatic head and neck squamous cell, hepatocellular, melanoma or renal cell carcinoma. Before TCR sequencing, CD4+ and CD8+ T cells were separately sorted from peripheral blood. To note about this clone: Its specific antigen is unknown. Within one base of it there is no much larger clone, and no base qualities were kept.

CDR1 and CDR2, looked up from the germline V gene (reference sequence), are LNHNV and YYDKDF. Spanning cysteine to phenylalanine, the CDR3 consists of 15 amino acids. CDR3 DNA is the only sequence kept; it has 45 bases, read in frame from the first base. Trimming removed 4 bases from V and 6 bases from J, leaving 16 bases between the germline ends. The chain links TRBV15 with TRBJ1-5; a weak D assignment points to TRBD1 (6 bases agree). The receptor's source is an adult with an advanced solid tumor such as melanoma, head and neck, liver or kidney cancer. The material sequenced was CD4+ or CD8+ T cells sorted from blood, taken in a trial of the OX40 agonist ivuxolimab. Here the CDR3 is given as CATSTGRGAGQPQHF. The DNA sequence is given as TGTGCCACCAGCACCGGGCGGGGGGCAGGTCAGCCCCAGCATTTT.